These 28 T cell receptor beta chains share one sample of origin, sequenced in a study of cytomegalovirus exposure and HLA in healthy donors. 13 Jbeta primers and 60 Vbeta primers were used for the PCR. TCRdb's table, derived via immunoSEQ multiplex PCR, lists solely in-frame clones and lacks some. This table holds roughly 200,000 clones, about four fifths found once. Material: PBMCs. The source is a girl aged 10 to 17 in good health and CMV-seropositive.

Only a few counts were recorded for this clone. The rearrangement links TRBV28 to TRBJ2-4; perhaps TRBD1 as D (6 bases). The germline V gene has CDR1 MDHEN and CDR2 SYDVKM. Trimming took 3 bases from V and 9 from J, leaving 9 bases between them. The CDR3 runs to 12 residues. In DNA, the CDR3 is TGTGCCAGCAGTTTGATAGGGGGCATTCAGTACTTC. Protein: CASSLIGGIQYF.

V and J are TRBV6-5 and TRBJ1-4, with D possibly being TRBD1 (6 bases). Germline V lookup: CDR1 MNHEY, CDR2 SVGAGI. V gave up 2 bases and J gave up 7 bases, with 14 bases separating them. The CDR3 length is 15 residues. The CDR3 coding sequence is TGTGCCAGCAGTTACACCGGGACACCTATTGAAAAACTGTTTTTT. The encoded protein is CASSYTGTPIEKLFF.

This clone was found a few times. V usage is TRBV19 and J usage is TRBJ1-4; TRBD1 is a possible D gene (5 bases). CDR1 is LNHDA and CDR2 is SQIVND in the germline V gene (reference sequence). Deletions cut 4 bases from V and 6 bases from J, with 15 bases between. This CDR3 is built from 15 residues. As DNA, the CDR3 is TGTGCCAGTAGTAGAAGGAGGGGTCTAGATGAAAAACTGTTTTTT. Protein sequence: CASSRRRGLDEKLFF.

The V gene is TRBV19, the J gene TRBJ2-3; 7 bases agree with TRBD2. The CDR3 contains 17 residues. Germline V gene data show CDR1 as LNHDA and CDR2 as SQIVND (reference sequence). V shed 4 bases, J shed 0 bases, and the junction held 10 bases outside the gene matches. CDR3 in DNA: TGTGCCAGTAGTACGCCGGGACTACCTAGGAGCACAGATACGCAGTATTTT. This gives the protein CASSTPGLPRSTDTQYF.

The chain links TRBV7-2 to TRBJ2-3, with D perhaps matching TRBD1 (6 bases). The CDR3 contains 14 residues. The V gene lost 4 bases and the J gene lost 2 bases, with 10 bases spanning the gap. Germline V gene data show CDR1 as SGHTA and CDR2 as FQGNSA. CDR3 in amino acids: CASSSLGATDTQYF. CDR3 nucleotide sequence: TGTGCCAGCAGCTCCCTGGGGGCCACAGATACGCAGTATTTT.

The chain combines TRBV4-3 with TRBJ2-3, with 8 bases that match TRBD1. V trimming: 1 base; J trimming: 6 bases; junction bases outside the gene matches: 3. The germline V gene encodes CDR1 LGHNA and CDR2 YSLEER. This CDR3 region has 14 residues. The CDR3 nucleotides are TGCGCCAGCAGCCAAGGGGCAGGGGGCGATACGCAGTATTTT. The encoded protein is CASSQGAGGDTQYF.

This clone appeared once. The chain uses TRBV10-1 and TRBJ2-5, with D possibly being TRBD2 (5 bases). The CDR3 runs to 16 residues. Trimming took off 2 bases at V and 5 bases at J, with 18 bases between the two ends. The germline gives CDR1 WNHNN, CDR2 SYGVQD (reference sequence). The CDR3 sequence: CASSEDVRRPRETQYF. In DNA form, the CDR3 reads TGCGCCAGCAGTGAGGACGTTAGGAGGCCACGGGAGACCCAGTACTTC.

V gene TRBV7-4 combines with J gene TRBJ2-7, with 9 bases matching TRBD1. There are 15 residues in the CDR3. V lost 5 bases to trimming and J lost 4 bases; unmatched junction nucleotides: 9. CDR1 SGHVT and CDR2 SQSDAQ come from the germline V gene. The CDR3 loop is CASSAHRGQGYEQYF. CDR3 DNA: TGTGCCAGCAGCGCGCACAGGGGGCAAGGGTACGAGCAGTACTTC. Looking up the rest from reference TRBV7-4 and TRBJ2-7 gives the full variable domain: GAGVSQSPRYKVAKRGRDVALRCDSISGHVTLYWYRQTLGQGSEVLTYSQSDAQRDKSGRPSGRFSAERPERSVSTLKIQRTEQGDSAVYLCASSAHRGQGYEQYFGPGTRLTVT.

The J gene is TRBJ1-3, the V gene TRBV7-2; weak D call: TRBD1 (5 bases). Germline CDR1 and CDR2: SGHTA and FQGNSA. CDR3 length: 15 amino acids. Trimming left V 2 bases short and J 4 bases short, with 12 bases between. The chain's CDR3 is CASSLLEGHGNTIYF. The CDR3, as DNA: TGTGCCAGCAGCTTATTGGAGGGGCACGGAAACACCATATATTTT.

The rearrangement links TRBV6-5 to TRBJ2-7; tentatively, D is TRBD1 (5 bases). Germline V lookup: CDR1 MNHEY, CDR2 SVGAGI. The CDR3 has 11 residues. V lost 6 bases and J 13 bases, leaving 16 bases between the germline ends. The DNA of the CDR3 is TGTGCCAGCAGCATGGACACCTCCGTCTACTTC. Its translation: CASSMDTSVYF.

This sequence joins TRBV5-4 and TRBJ2-3; 10 bases are shared with TRBD2. The CDR3 is 16 residues long. V gave up 2 bases and J gave up 1 base; unmatched junction bases: 4. CDR1 is SGHNT, CDR2 YYREEE, per germline (reference sequence). The DNA of the CDR3 is TGTGCCAGCAGCTTTAGGCTAGCGGGGGGCACAGATACGCAGTATTTT. Translation: CASSFRLAGGTDTQYF.

The chain is built from TRBV4-3 and TRBJ2-3, with TRBD2 matching over 10 bases. CDR1 is LGHNA and CDR2 is YSLEER in the germline V gene. This CDR3 is 14 amino acids long. Germline trimming cut 4 bases from V and 4 bases from J; bases unmatched to any gene: 2. The CDR3 region is CASSPAGGADTQYF. The CDR3, as DNA: TGCGCCAGCAGCCCAGCGGGGGGGGCAGATACGCAGTATTTT.

The V gene is TRBV5-1, the J gene TRBJ2-7; D perhaps matches TRBD1 (6 bases). Germline assignment: CDR1 SGHRS and CDR2 YFSETQ. V shed 0 bases and J shed 4 bases, with 29 bases lying between them. This CDR3 has 20 amino acids. The CDR3 is CASSLATKGTSRDMIYEQYF. DNA for the CDR3: TGCGCCAGCAGCTTGGCTACCAAAGGGACATCTAGGGATATGATATACGAGCAGTACTTC.

The rearrangement joins TRBV18 to TRBJ2-3; the match to TRBD2 covers 8 bases. Germline trimming cut 3 bases from V and 2 bases from J; bases unmatched to any gene: 7. The length of the CDR3 is 16 residues. Germline V CDR1 and CDR2: KGHSH, LQKENI. In DNA form, the CDR3 reads TGTGCCAGCTCACCCCTGGCGGGGGGAATCACAGATACGCAGTATTTT. Its translation is CASSPLAGGITDTQYF.

This chain links TRBV5-6 with TRBJ2-3; D gene uncertain. Trimming left V 1 base short and J 3 bases short, with 9 bases between. The CDR3 runs 14 residues. Germline assignment: CDR1 SGHDT and CDR2 YYEEEE. DNA of the CDR3: TGTGCCAGCAGCTTGCCTACTCGGACAGATACGCAGTATTTT. It specifies CASSLPTRTDTQYF.

The V call is TRBV4-2, the J call TRBJ1-4; TRBD1 matches 8 bases. The trim removed 8 bases at V and 6 bases at J, leaving 23 bases unmatched. In germline, CDR1 is LGHNA, CDR2 YNFKEQ. The CDR3 is made up of 19 amino acids. CDR3 amino acids: CASSNAPSVLGTGDEKLFF. The CDR3 bases are TGTGCCAGCTCCAACGCTCCCTCTGTTCTTGGGACAGGAGATGAAAAACTGTTTTTT.

V usage is TRBV4-1 and J usage is TRBJ2-6, with D tentatively TRBD1 (6 bases). V lost 4 bases, J lost 0 bases, and 16 bases lay in between. There are 18 residues in the CDR3. CDR1 and CDR2 from the germline V gene are MGHRA and YSYEKL. In DNA form, the CDR3 reads TGCGCCAGCAGCCTAAGCAGGGGATCCCTCTCTGGGGCCAACGTCCTGACTTTC. As protein: CASSLSRGSLSGANVLTF.

The chain employs TRBV7-6 and TRBJ2-3; 8 nucleotides agree with TRBD2. The CDR3 sequence is 14 residues long. Germline V CDR1 and CDR2: SGHVS, FNYEAQ. J gave up 4 bases and V 4 bases, and 4 bases lay outside the gene matches. Here the CDR3 reads CASSSGGGADTQYF. In nucleotides, the CDR3 is TGTGCCAGCAGCTCGGGGGGGGGTGCAGATACGCAGTATTTT.

A single count supports this clone. The chain joins TRBV4-1 to TRBJ1-5, with D uncertain. Germline V gene data show CDR1 as MGHRA and CDR2 as YSYEKL. CDR3 length: 14 residues. Trimming removed 8 bases from V and 2 bases from J, with 13 bases in between. The CDR3 spells CASAPMRGNQPQHF. Written as DNA, the CDR3 is TGCGCCAGCGCTCCCATGAGAGGCAATCAGCCCCAGCATTTT.

The CDR3 region has the DNA TGCGCCAGCAGCCAAGAGGTTCAGGGGACCGCAGATACGCAGTATTTT. It translates to CASSQEVQGTADTQYF. The chain recombines TRBV4-3 with TRBJ2-3, with D possibly matching TRBD1 (6 bases). Trimming shortened V by 0 bases and J by 4 bases, and 14 bases separated the two germline ends. The CDR3 sequence is 16 residues long. Germline CDR1 reads LGHNA; CDR2 reads YSLEER.

The chain joins TRBV9 to TRBJ2-1, with TRBD1 identical over 8 bases. Germline-derived CDR1 and CDR2 are SGDLS and YYNGEE. The V and J ends lost 0 bases and 2 bases, in that order; junction bases with no gene match: 4. This CDR3 is built from 16 residues. The CDR3 DNA follows: TGTGCCAGCAGCGTAGCGGACAGGGTCCCCTACAATGAGCAGTTCTTC. Amino acids: CASSVADRVPYNEQFF.

This clone was counted a few times. The chain recombines TRBV7-8 with TRBJ1-3, with D unclear. V was clipped by 5 bases and J by 2 bases, with 19 bases between them. Germline-derived CDR1 and CDR2 are SGHVS and FQNEAQ. The CDR3 is made up of 17 amino acids. The CDR3 region has the DNA TGTGCCAGCAGCCCCCTCCTAGCCGACCGCGCTGGAAACACCATATATTTT. Its translation: CASSPLLADRAGNTIYF.

The chain employs TRBV5-4 and TRBJ2-5; the match to TRBD1 covers 7 bases. The CDR3 length is 15 residues. The ends lost 2 bases at V and 0 bases at J; junction bases unmatched: 4. CDR1 is SGHNT, CDR2 YYREEE, per germline (reference sequence). CDR3 in DNA: TGTGCCAGCAGCTTCTTCGACAGGGACCAAGAGACCCAGTACTTC. Protein product: CASSFFDRDQETQYF.

V and J are TRBV19 and TRBJ1-2; 7 bases fit TRBD1. The germline gives CDR1 LNHDA, CDR2 SQIVND (reference sequence). The trim removed 5 bases at V and 5 bases at J, leaving 14 bases unmatched. This CDR3 is built from 16 residues. The CDR3 region is CASSGWDLQGMYGYTF. CDR3 DNA sequence: TGTGCCAGTAGTGGTTGGGACTTACAGGGGATGTATGGCTACACCTTC.

V is TRBV5-8 and J is TRBJ2-2; 15 positions agree with TRBD2. V shed 4 bases and J 5 bases; nucleotides not matched to a gene: 3. This CDR3 contains 16 residues. The germline V gene encodes CDR1 SGHTS and CDR2 YDEGEE. For the CDR3, the DNA is TGTGCCAGCAGCACCGGGACTAGCGGGGGGACCGGGGAGCTGTTTTTT. Its protein is CASSTGTSGGTGELFF.

The rearrangement links TRBV5-4 to TRBJ2-3; no clear D. CDR1 is SGHNT and CDR2 is YYREEE in the germline V gene (reference sequence). CDR3 length equals 16 residues. The ends were cut back, 2 bases at V and 0 bases at J, with 13 bases in the middle. CDR3 region: CASSFTPDFSTDTQYF. The CDR3 DNA reads TGTGCCAGCAGCTTCACTCCAGACTTTAGCACAGATACGCAGTATTTT. Filled out from reference TRBV5-4 and TRBJ2-3, the complete variable domain reads ETGVTQSPTHLIKTRGQQVTLRCSSQSGHNTVSWYQQALGQGPQFIFQYYREEENGRGNFPPRFSGLQFPNYSSELNVNALELDDSALYLCASSFTPDFSTDTQYFGPGTRLTVL.

The rearrangement uses TRBV27 and TRBJ1-2; 7 bases fit TRBD1. CDR3 length: 13 amino acids. Looked up from germline, CDR1 is MNHEY and CDR2 is SMNVEV (reference sequence). V trimming: 8 bases; J trimming: 4 bases; junction bases outside the gene matches: 7. The CDR3 sequence is CASGRTGPYGYTF. CDR3 bases: TGTGCCAGCGGAAGGACAGGACCCTATGGCTACACCTTC.

This CDR3 reads CASSVSVLFYEQYF. Written as DNA, the CDR3 is TGCGCCAGCAGCGTGTCGGTTCTATTCTACGAGCAGTACTTC. The V gene is TRBV5-1, the J gene TRBJ2-7; D uncertain. Trimming took off 4 bases at V and 3 bases at J, with 14 bases between the two ends. The CDR3 is 14 residues long. Per germline, CDR1 SGHRS and CDR2 YFSETQ. The variable domain in full, with the rest retrieved from reference TRBV5-1 and TRBJ2-7, is KAGVTQTPRYLIKTRGQQVTLSCSPISGHRSVSWYQQTPGQGLQFLFEYFSETQRNKGNFPGRFSGRQFSNSRSEMNVSTLELGDSALYLCASSVSVLFYEQYFGPGTRLTVT.